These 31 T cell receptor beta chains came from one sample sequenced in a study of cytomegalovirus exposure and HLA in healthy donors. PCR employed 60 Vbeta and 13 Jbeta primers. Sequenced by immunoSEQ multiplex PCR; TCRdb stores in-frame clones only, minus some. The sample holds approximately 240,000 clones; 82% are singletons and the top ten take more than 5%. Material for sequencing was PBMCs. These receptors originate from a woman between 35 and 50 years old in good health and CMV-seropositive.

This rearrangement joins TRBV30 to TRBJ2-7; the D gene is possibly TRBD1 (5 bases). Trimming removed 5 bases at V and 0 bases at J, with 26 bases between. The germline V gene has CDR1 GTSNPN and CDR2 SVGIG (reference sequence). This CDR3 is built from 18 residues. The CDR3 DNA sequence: TGTGCCTGGCACCCCTCATCAACCGTAAGGGGCCTCTCCTACGAGCAGTACTTC. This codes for CAWHPSSTVRGLSYEQYF.

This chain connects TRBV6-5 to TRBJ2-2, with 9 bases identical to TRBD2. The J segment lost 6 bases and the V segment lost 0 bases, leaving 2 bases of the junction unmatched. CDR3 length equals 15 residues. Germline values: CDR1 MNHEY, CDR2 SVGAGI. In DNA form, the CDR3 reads TGTGCCAGCAGTTACTCAAGGACTAGCGCCGGGGAGCTGTTTTTT. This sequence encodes CASSYSRTSAGELFF.

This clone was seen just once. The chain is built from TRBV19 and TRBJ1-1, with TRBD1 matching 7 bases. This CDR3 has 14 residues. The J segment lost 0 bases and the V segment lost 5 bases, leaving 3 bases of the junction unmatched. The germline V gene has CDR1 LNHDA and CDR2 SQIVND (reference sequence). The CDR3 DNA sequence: TGTGCCAGTAGTCCAGACAGGGTGAACACTGAAGCTTTCTTT. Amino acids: CASSPDRVNTEAFF.

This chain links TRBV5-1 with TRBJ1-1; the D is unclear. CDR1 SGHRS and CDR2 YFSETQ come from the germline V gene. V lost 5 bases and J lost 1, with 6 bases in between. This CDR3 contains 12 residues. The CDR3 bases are TGCGCCAGCAGGAGCGGGAACACTGAAGCTTTCTTT. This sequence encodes CASRSGNTEAFF. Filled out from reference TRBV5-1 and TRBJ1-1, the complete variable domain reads KAGVTQTPRYLIKTRGQQVTLSCSPISGHRSVSWYQQTPGQGLQFLFEYFSETQRNKGNFPGRFSGRQFSNSRSEMNVSTLELGDSALYLCASRSGNTEAFFGQGTRLTVV.

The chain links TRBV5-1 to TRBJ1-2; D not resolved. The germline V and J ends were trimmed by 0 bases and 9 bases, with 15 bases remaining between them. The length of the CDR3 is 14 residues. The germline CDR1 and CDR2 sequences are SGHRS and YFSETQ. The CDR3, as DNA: TGCGCCAGCAGCTTGGATGCGGGGAAGGGAAGCTACACCTTC. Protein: CASSLDAGKGSYTF.

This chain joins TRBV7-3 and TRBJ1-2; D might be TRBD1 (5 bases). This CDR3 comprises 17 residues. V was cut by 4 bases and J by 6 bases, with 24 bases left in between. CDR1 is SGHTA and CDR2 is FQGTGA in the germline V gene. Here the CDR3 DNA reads TGTGCCAGCAGCTCCCAGAGCGGGGCAGCGGGAATTAATGGCTACACCTTC. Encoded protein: CASSSQSGAAGINGYTF.

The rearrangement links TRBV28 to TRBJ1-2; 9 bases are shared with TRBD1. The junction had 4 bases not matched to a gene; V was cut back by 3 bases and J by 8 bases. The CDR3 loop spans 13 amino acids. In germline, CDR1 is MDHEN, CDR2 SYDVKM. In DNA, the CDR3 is TGTGCCAGCAGTTTGGGACAGGGCGGCGGCTACACCTTC. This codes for CASSLGQGGGYTF.

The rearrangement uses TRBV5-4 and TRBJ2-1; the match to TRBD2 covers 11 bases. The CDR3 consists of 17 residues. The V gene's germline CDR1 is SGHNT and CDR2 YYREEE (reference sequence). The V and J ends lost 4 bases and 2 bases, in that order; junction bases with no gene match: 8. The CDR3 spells CASSTSSGGIPYNEQFF. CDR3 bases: TGTGCCAGCAGCACATCTAGCGGGGGGATACCCTACAATGAGCAGTTCTTC.

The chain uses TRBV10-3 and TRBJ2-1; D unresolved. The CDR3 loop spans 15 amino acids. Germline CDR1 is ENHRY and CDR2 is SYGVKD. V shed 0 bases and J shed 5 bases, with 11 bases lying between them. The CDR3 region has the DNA TGTGCCATCAGTGAGTCGATTTCCGGTGACAATGAGCAGTTCTTC. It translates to CAISESISGDNEQFF.

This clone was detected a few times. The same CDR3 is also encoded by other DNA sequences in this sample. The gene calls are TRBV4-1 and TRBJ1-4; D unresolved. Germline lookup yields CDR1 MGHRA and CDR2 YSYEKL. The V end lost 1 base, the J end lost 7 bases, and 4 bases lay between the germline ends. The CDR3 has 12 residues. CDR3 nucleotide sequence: TGCGCCAGCAGCCAAGCGGGTGAAAAACTGTTTTTT. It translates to CASSQAGEKLFF.

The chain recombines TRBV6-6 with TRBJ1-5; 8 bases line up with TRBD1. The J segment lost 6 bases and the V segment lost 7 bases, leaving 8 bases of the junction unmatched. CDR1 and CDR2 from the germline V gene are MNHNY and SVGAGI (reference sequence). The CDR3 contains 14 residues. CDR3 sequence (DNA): TGTGCCAGCACCCAGGGGGCGGGTGGTCAGCCCCAGCATTTT. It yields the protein CASTQGAGGQPQHF.

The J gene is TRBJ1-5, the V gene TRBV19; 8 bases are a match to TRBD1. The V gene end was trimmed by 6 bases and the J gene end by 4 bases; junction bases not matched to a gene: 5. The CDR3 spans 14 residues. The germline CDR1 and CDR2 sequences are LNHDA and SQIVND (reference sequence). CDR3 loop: CASSWGQANQPQHF. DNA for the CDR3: TGTGCCAGTAGCTGGGGACAGGCTAATCAGCCCCAGCATTTT.

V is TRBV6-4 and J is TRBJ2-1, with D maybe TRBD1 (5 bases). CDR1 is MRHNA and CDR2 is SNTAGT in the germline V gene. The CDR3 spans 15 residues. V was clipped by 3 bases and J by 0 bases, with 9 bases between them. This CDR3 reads CASSEDRSSYNEQFF. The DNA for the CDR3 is TGTGCCAGCAGTGAAGACAGAAGCTCCTACAATGAGCAGTTCTTC.

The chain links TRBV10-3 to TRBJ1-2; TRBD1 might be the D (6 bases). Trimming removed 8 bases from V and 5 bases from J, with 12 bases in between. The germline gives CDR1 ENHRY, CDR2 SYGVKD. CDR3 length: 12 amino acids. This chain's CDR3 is CAIGGGGYGYTF. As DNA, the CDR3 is TGTGCCATCGGGGGCGGCGGATATGGCTACACCTTC.

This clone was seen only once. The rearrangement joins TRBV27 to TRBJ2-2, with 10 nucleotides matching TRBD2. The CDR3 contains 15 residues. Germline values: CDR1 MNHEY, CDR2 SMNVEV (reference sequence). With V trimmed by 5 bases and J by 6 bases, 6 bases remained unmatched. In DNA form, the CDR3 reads TGTGCCAGCAGTGCGGAAGGACTAGCGGCCGGGGAGCTGTTTTTT. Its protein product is CASSAEGLAAGELFF.

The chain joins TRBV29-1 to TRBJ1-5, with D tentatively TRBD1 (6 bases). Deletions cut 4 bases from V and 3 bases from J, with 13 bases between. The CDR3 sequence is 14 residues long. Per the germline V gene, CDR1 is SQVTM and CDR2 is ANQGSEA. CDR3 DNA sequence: TGCAGCGTTGTGGACAGCAACTACAATCAGCCCCAGCATTTT. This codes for CSVVDSNYNQPQHF.

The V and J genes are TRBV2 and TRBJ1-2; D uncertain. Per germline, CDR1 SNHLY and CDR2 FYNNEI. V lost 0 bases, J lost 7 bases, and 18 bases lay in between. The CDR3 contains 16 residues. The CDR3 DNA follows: TGTGCCAGCAGTGAAGCGGCGGGGTCAAGGGCTCTTGGCTACACCTTC. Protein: CASSEAAGSRALGYTF.

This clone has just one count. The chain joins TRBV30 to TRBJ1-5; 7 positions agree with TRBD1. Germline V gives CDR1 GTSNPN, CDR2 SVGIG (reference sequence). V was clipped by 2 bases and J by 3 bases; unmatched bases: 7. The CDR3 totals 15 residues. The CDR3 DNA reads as TGTGCCTGGAGTATTCCGGGACAGTACAATCAGCCCCAGCATTTT. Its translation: CAWSIPGQYNQPQHF.

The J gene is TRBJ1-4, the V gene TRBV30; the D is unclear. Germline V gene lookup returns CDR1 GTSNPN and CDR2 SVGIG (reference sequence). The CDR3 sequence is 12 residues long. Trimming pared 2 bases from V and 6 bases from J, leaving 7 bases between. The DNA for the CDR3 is TGTGCCTGGAGTAAAGGAGATGAAAAACTGTTTTTT. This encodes CAWSKGDEKLFF. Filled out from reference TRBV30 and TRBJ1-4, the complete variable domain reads SQTIHQWPATLVQPVGSPLSLECTVEGTSNPNLYWYRQAAGRGLQLLFYSVGIGQISSEVPQNLSASRPQDRQFILSSKKLLLSDSGFYLCAWSKGDEKLFFGSGTQLSVL.

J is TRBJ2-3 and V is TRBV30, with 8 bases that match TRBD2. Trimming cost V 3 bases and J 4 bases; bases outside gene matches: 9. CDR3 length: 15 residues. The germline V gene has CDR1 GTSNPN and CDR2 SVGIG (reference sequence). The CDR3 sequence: CAWRSLGGAADTQYF. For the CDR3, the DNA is TGTGCCTGGAGATCCCTCGGGGGGGCGGCAGATACGCAGTATTTT.

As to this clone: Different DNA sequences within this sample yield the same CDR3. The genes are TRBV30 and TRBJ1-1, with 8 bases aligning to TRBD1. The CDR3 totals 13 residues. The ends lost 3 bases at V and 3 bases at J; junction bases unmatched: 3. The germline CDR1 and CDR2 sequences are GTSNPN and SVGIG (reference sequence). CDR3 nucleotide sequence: TGTGCCTGGAGCGTGGACAGGGACACTGAAGCTTTCTTT. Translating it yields CAWSVDRDTEAFF.

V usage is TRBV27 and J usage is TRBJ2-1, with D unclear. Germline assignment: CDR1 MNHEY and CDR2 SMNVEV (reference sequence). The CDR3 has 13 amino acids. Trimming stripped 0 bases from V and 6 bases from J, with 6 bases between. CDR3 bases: TGTGCCAGCAGTTTATCTCCCCTCAATGAGCAGTTCTTC. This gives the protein CASSLSPLNEQFF.

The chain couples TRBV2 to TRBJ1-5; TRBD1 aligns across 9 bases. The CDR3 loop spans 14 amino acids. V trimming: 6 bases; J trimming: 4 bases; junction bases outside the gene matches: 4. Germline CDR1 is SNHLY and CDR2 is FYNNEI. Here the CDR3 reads CASRTDRGNQPQHF. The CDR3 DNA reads TGTGCCAGCAGGACCGACAGGGGGAATCAGCCCCAGCATTTT. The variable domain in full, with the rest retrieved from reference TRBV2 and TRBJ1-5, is EPEVTQTPSHQVTQMGQEVILRCVPISNHLYFYWYRQILGQKVEFLVSFYNNEISEKSEIFDDQFSVERPDGSNFTLKIRSTKLEDSAMYFCASRTDRGNQPQHFGDGTRLSIL.

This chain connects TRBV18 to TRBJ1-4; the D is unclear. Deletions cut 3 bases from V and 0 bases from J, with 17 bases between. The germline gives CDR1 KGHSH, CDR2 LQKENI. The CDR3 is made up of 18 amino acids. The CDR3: CASSPPRGSQTTNEKLFF. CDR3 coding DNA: TGTGCCAGCTCACCCCCCCGAGGGTCCCAGACAACTAATGAAAAACTGTTTTTT.

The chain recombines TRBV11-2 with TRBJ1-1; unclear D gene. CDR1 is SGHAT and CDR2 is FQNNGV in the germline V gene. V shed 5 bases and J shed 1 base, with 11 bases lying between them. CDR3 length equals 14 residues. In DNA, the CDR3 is TGTGCCAGCAGCGCCCTTTCACAGAACACTGAAGCTTTCTTT. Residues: CASSALSQNTEAFF.

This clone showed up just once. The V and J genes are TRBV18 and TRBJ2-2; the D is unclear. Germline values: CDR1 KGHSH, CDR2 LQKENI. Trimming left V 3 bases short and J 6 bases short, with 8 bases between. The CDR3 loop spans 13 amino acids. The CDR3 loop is CASSPPHAGELFF. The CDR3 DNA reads TGTGCCAGCTCACCGCCACACGCCGGGGAGCTGTTTTTT.

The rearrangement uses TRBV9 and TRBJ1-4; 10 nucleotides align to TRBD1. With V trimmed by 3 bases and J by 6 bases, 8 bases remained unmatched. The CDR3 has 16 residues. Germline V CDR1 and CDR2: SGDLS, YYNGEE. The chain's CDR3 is CASSETGGRWDEKLFF. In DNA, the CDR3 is TGTGCCAGCAGCGAGACAGGGGGCAGATGGGATGAAAAACTGTTTTTT.

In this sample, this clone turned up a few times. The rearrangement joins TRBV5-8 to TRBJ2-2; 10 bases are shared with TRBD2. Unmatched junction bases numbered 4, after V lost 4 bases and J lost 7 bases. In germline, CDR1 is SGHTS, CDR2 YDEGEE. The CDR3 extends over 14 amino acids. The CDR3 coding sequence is TGTGCCAGCAGCCGGGGACTAGCGAGCGGGGAGCTGTTTTTT. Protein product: CASSRGLASGELFF.

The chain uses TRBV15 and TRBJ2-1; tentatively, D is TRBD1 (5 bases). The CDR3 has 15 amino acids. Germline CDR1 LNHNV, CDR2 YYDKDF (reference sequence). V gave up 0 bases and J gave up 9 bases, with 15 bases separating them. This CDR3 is CATSRDRQGWAEQFF. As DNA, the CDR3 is TGTGCCACCAGCAGAGATCGCCAGGGTTGGGCTGAGCAGTTCTTC. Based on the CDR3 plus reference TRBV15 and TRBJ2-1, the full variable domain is DAMVIQNPRYQVTQFGKPVTLSCSQTLNHNVMYWYQQKSSQAPKLLFHYYDKDFNNEADTPDNFQSRRPNTSFCFLDIRSPGLGDTAMYLCATSRDRQGWAEQFFGPGTRLTVL.

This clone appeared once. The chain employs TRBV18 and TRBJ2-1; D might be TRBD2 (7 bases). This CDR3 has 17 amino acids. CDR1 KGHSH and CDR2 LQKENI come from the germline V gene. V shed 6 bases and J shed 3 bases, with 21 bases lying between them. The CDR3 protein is CASSPQGAGAVYNEQFF. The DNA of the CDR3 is TGTGCCAGCTCTCCCCAAGGGGCGGGGGCCGTCTACAATGAGCAGTTCTTC.

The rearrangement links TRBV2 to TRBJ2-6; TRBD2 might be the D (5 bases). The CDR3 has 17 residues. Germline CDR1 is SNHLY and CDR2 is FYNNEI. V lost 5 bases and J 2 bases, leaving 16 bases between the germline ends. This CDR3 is CASSMAGGLPGANVLTF. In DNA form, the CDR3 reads TGTGCCAGCAGTATGGCAGGAGGCCTACCTGGGGCCAACGTCCTGACTTTC.